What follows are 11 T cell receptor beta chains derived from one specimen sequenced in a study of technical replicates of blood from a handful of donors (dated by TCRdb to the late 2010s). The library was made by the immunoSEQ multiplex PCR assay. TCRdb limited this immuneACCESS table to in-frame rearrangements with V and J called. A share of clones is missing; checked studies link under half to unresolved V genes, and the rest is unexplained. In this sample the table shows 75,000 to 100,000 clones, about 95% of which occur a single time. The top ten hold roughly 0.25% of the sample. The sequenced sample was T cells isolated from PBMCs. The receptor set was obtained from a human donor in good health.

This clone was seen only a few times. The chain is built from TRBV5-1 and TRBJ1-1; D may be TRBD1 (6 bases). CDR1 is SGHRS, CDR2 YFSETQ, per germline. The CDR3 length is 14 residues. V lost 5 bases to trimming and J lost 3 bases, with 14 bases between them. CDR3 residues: CASSGWGLHTEAFF. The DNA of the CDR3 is TGCGCCAGCAGTGGTTGGGGGCTTCACACTGAAGCTTTCTTT.

The CDR3 region is CSVGGQETQYF. CDR3 coding DNA: TGCAGCGTTGGCGGCCAAGAGACCCAGTACTTC. The chain employs TRBV29-1 and TRBJ2-5, with D uncertain. This CDR3 contains 11 residues. V dropped 4 bases and J dropped 1 base, with 4 bases sitting between them. The germline V gene has CDR1 SQVTM and CDR2 ANQGSEA.

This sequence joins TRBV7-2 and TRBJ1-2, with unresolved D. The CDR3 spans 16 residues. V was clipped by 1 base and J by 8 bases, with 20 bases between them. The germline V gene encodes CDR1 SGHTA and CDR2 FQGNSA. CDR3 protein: CASSLVLDFIRRGYTF. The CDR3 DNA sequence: TGTGCCAGCAGCTTAGTACTGGACTTCATAAGGAGGGGCTACACCTTC.

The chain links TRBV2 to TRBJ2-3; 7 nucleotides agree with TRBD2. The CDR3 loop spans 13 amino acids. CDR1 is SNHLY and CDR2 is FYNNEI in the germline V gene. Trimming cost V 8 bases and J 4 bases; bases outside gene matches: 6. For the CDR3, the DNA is TGTGCCAGCGAGGAGGGGAGGGCAGATACGCAGTATTTT. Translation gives CASEEGRADTQYF. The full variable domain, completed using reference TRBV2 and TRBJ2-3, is EPEVTQTPSHQVTQMGQEVILRCVPISNHLYFYWYRQILGQKVEFLVSFYNNEISEKSEIFDDQFSVERPDGSNFTLKIRSTKLEDSAMYFCASEEGRADTQYFGPGTRLTVL.

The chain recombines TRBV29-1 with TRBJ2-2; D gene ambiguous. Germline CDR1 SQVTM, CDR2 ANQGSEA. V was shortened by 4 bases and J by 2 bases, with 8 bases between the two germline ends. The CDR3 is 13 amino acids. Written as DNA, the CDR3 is TGCAGCGTTGTACCTAGTAACACCGGGGAGCTGTTTTTT. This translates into CSVVPSNTGELFF.

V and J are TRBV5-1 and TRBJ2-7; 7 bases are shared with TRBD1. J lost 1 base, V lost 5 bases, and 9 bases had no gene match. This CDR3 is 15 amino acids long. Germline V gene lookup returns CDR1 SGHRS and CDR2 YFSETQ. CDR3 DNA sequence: TGCGCCAGCAGAACATGGGGACAGAAGTCCTACGAGCAGTACTTC. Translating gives CASRTWGQKSYEQYF.

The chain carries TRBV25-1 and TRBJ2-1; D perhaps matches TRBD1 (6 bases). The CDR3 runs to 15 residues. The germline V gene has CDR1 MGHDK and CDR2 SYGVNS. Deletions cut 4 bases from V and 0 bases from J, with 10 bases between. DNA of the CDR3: TGTGCCAGCAGTGGGGGACACTACTCCTACAATGAGCAGTTCTTC. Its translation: CASSGGHYSYNEQFF.

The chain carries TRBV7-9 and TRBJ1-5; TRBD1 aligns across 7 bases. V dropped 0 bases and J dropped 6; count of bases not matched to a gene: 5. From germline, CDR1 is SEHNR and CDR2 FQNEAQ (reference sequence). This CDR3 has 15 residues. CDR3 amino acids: CASSLAGQNFQPQHF. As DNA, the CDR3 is TGTGCCAGCAGCTTAGCGGGACAGAATTTTCAGCCCCAGCATTTT.

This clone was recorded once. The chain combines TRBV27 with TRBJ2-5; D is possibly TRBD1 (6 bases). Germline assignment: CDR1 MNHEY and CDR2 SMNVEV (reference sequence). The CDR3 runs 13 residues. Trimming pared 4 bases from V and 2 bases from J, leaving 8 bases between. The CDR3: CASSWGQQETQYF. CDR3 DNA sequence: TGTGCCAGCAGTTGGGGGCAGCAAGAGACCCAGTACTTC.

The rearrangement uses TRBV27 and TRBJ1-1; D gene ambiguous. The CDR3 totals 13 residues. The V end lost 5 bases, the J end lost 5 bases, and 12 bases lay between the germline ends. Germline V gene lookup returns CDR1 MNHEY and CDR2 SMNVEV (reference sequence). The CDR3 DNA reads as TGTGCCAGCAGTGAATCACCCGGGACTGAAGCTTTCTTT. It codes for CASSESPGTEAFF.

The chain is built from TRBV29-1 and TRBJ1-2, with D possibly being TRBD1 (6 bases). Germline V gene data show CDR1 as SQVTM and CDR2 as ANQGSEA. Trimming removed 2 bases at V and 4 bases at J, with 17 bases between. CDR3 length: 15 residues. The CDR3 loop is CSVEWAREGVYGYTF. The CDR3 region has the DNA TGCAGCGTTGAATGGGCCAGGGAGGGGGTCTATGGCTACACCTTC. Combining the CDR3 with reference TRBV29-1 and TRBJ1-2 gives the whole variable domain SAVISQKPSRDICQRGTSLTIQCQVDSQVTMMFWYRQQPGQSLTLIATANQGSEATYESGFVIDKFPISRPNLTFSTLTVSNMSPEDSSIYLCSVEWAREGVYGYTFGSGTRLTVV.